This T cell receptor beta chain was captured by sequencing in a study of shared clonotypes between healthy human individuals. On this clone itself: Distinct nucleotide sequences in the sample also encode this CDR3.

Unsorted PBMC replicate PCRs used 250 to 300 ng DNA, tens of thousands of T cell genomes. The protocol was immunoSEQ multiplex PCR, while the TCRdb copy is restricted to in-frame clones and leaves out a portion. The data show fewer than 600,000 clones, roughly four fifths seen once. The clonotype originates from a woman aged 40-49 years in good health. Some clones in this sample may be carry-over from other donors' samples. Sequencing was performed on PBMCs.

In DNA form, the CDR3 reads TGTGCCAGCAGTTCGGGACTAGCGGGAGGGTACGAGCAGTACTTC. The encoded protein is CASSSGLAGGYEQYF. This chain joins TRBV27 and TRBJ2-7; 16 bases line up with TRBD2. This CDR3 has 15 residues. CDR1 is MNHEY and CDR2 is SMNVEV in the germline V gene (reference sequence). Trimming at V came to 4 bases and at J to 4 bases, leaving 1 base not matched to a gene.